These 19 T cell receptor beta chains share one sample of origin, sequenced in a study of T cells expressing NK-cell markers. TCRdb re-analyzed the 5' RACE reads; it lists each CDR3 protein once, without DNA. The repertoire shows 500,000 to 700,000 distinct CDR3 sequences; the top ten hold approximately 3.6%. The source material was blood T cells: a sorted CD56 or NKG2C T cell subset, CD4+ or CD8+ T cells, or bulk PBMC T cells (not recorded which). The receptor set was obtained from a man between 18 and 29 years old in good health.

The V gene is TRBV20-1, the J gene TRBJ1-5; absent DNA, TCRdb's TRBD1 call cannot be checked. Germline CDR1 reads DFQATT; CDR2 reads SNEGSKA (reference sequence). This CDR3 region has 14 residues. This chain's CDR3 is CSASDRVGGQPQHF.

This chain links TRBV4-1 with TRBJ1-4; TCRdb names TRBD1, which stays unverified in the absence of DNA. This CDR3 spans 15 amino acids. Germline CDR1 and CDR2: MGHRA and YSYEKL. CDR3 protein: CASSLLTGAVGKLFF.

The chain employs TRBV5-1 and TRBJ2-3; TCRdb's D call of TRBD2 is untestable without DNA. Germline-derived CDR1 and CDR2 are SGHRS and YFSETQ. The CDR3 is made up of 16 amino acids. CDR3 loop: CASSGGALSRTDTQYF.

The gene calls are TRBV27 and TRBJ2-2. This CDR3 region has 15 residues. Germline CDR1 is MNHEY and CDR2 is SMNVEV (reference sequence). The CDR3 reads CASSLSLANTGELFF.

This rearrangement joins TRBV12-3 or TRBV12-4 to TRBJ2-5; TCRdb returns TRBD2, unconfirmable since there is no DNA. The CDR3 has 14 residues. The CDR3: CASRLGTNQETQYF.

The chain combines TRBV4-2 with TRBJ2-3; TCRdb gives TRBD1 as the D gene, but with no DNA this cannot be confirmed. The CDR3 has 13 residues. From germline, CDR1 is LGHNA and CDR2 YNFKEQ. CDR3 sequence: CASSQEKGTEEYF.

The chain employs TRBV30 and TRBJ2-6. CDR3 length equals 14 residues. Germline values: CDR1 GTSNPN, CDR2 SVGIG (reference sequence). CDR3 in amino acids: CAREQGSGANVLTF.

The chain joins TRBV3-1 to TRBJ2-1. The CDR3 consists of 18 residues. Per the germline V gene, CDR1 is LGHDT and CDR2 is YNNKEL (reference sequence). The CDR3 sequence is CASSHQTERGQTLNEQFF.

J is TRBJ2-6 and V is TRBV29-1; TCRdb picks TRBD1, but there is no DNA to check that call. Germline assignment: CDR1 SQVTM and CDR2 ANQGSEA. This CDR3 has 18 residues. CDR3 loop: CSVANVRGSLSGANVLTF.

This chain joins TRBV6-2 or TRBV6-3 and TRBJ2-1; TCRdb gives TRBD1 as the D gene, but with no DNA this cannot be confirmed. The CDR3 has 14 residues. CDR1 and CDR2 from the germline V gene are MNHEY and SVGEGT. The CDR3 here is CASRLRDRSTEQFF.

V usage is TRBV5-1 and J usage is TRBJ1-2; TCRdb's assignment of TRBD1 cannot be checked, as there is no DNA. Germline V gene sequence: CDR1 SGHRS, CDR2 YFSETQ. This CDR3 is 14 amino acids long. CDR3 sequence: CASSSLDSIYGYTF.

This chain uses TRBV20-1 with TRBJ1-1; the TRBD1 assignment by TCRdb is unverifiable without DNA. The CDR3 is 16 amino acids. In germline, CDR1 is DFQATT, CDR2 SNEGSKA (reference sequence). CDR3: CSARGRDRGRGTEAFF.

J is TRBJ2-4 and V is TRBV18; the TCRdb D gene call, TRBD2, has no DNA to confirm it. The length of the CDR3 is 15 residues. The germline V gene has CDR1 KGHSH and CDR2 LQKENI. The CDR3 is CASSPGTSGIGIQYF. Full variable domain (remainder filled in from reference TRBV18 and TRBJ2-4): NAGVMQNPRHLVRRRGQEARLRCSPMKGHSHVYWYRQLPEEGLKFMVYLQKENIIDESGMPKERFSAEFPKEGPSILRIQQVVRGDSAAYFCASSPGTSGIGIQYFGAGTRLSVL.

J is TRBJ2-1 and V is TRBV2; TCRdb indicates TRBD1, and absent DNA this call remains unverified. The germline V gene has CDR1 SNHLY and CDR2 FYNNEI. The CDR3 runs to 15 residues. CDR3 sequence reads: CASSASGGRWDEQFF.

The chain recombines TRBV30 with TRBJ2-1; TCRdb picks TRBD2, but there is no DNA to check that call. The germline V gene has CDR1 GTSNPN and CDR2 SVGIG (reference sequence). This CDR3 is built from 15 residues. The chain's CDR3 is CAFTRTGLTRAEQFF.

The genes are TRBV18 and TRBJ1-2; checking the TCRdb D call of TRBD1 is not possible without DNA. The germline gives CDR1 KGHSH, CDR2 LQKENI. This CDR3 is built from 13 residues. The CDR3: CASSPRQGRGYTF.

This chain uses TRBV28 with TRBJ2-7; no DNA is available, so the TRBD1 call from TCRdb remains unchecked. The CDR3 is made up of 16 amino acids. Germline V gene lookup returns CDR1 MDHEN and CDR2 SYDVKM. This CDR3 is CASSLMGQGFADEQYF.

V is TRBV7-2 and J is TRBJ2-7; TCRdb's D call, TRBD1, is unchecked because there is no DNA. The germline V gene has CDR1 SGHTA and CDR2 FQGNSA. The CDR3 is 15 amino acids. The CDR3 here is CASSLAGGGAYEQYF.

This chain joins TRBV27 and TRBJ2-1; TCRdb indicates TRBD1, and absent DNA this call remains unverified. The CDR3 has 15 amino acids. Germline lookup yields CDR1 MNHEY and CDR2 SMNVEV (reference sequence). The CDR3 reads CASSLVVRVVDEQFF.